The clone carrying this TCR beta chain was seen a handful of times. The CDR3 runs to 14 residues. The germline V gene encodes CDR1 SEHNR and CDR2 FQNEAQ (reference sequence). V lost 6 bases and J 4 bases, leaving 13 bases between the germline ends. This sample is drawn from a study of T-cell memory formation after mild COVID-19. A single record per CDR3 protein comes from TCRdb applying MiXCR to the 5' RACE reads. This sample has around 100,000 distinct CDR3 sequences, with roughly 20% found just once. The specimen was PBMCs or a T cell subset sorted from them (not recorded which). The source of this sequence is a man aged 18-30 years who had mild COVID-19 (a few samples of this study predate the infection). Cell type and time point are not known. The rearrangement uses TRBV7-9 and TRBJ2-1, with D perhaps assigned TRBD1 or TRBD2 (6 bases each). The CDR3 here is CASSAPGAYNEQFF. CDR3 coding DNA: TGTGCCAGCAGTGCCCCGGGGGCGTACAATGAGCAGTTCTTC.